This is a list of T cell receptor beta chains from one sample in a study of technical replicates of blood from a handful of donors. Sequencing used immunoSEQ multiplex PCR; TCRdb keeps in-frame clones, though not all of them. The sample lists 55,000 to 75,000 clones; around 95% were seen once. The specimen was T cells isolated from PBMCs. The receptors come from a human donor in good health. Both conserved end residues are part of each CDR3. Fields, in order: J gene, V gene, CDR3 protein.

>TRBJ2-1|TRBV2
CASRVTPAVAYNEQFF
>TRBJ1-5|TRBV25-1
CASRGQGDYQPQHF
>TRBJ1-2|TRBV6-5
CASSFWDRDYGYTF
>TRBJ1-1|TRBV7-2
CASSLWNPGGITSIEAFF
>TRBJ2-2|TRBV6-5
CASRTWEDTGELFF
>TRBJ1-1|TRBV25-1
CASSEYRAGVLTTEAFF
>TRBJ2-3|TRBV13
CASSLEADTQYF
>TRBJ1-1|TRBV5-1
CASSSKGEATEAFF
>TRBJ2-7|TRBV11-2
CASSLLQGAYEQYF
>TRBJ1-2|TRBV9
CASSGTGGETLNYGYTF
>TRBJ2-2|TRBV7-3
CASSFNSGGTGELFF
>TRBJ1-2|TRBV7-2
CASSLRQGASYTF
>TRBJ1-3|TRBV7-9
CASSFRTGGNTIYF
>TRBJ2-7|TRBV7-6
CASSLLAGGNEQYF
>TRBJ2-2|TRBV11-3
CASSLGMGQSTGELFF
>TRBJ2-1|TRBV2
CASSVGGNEQFF
>TRBJ2-5|TRBV29-1
CSVEYSQETQYF
>TRBJ1-1|TRBV14
CASSRGVNTEAFF
>TRBJ2-1|TRBV5-4
CASSGHSERSGVYNEQFF
>TRBJ2-7|TRBV9
CASSATPSGTYEQYF
>TRBJ2-3|TRBV4-3
CASSQEGLGLTDTQYF
>TRBJ2-1|TRBV7-3
CASSFDRGSFEQFF
>TRBJ1-1|TRBV28
CASSSDFSLDTEAFF
>TRBJ2-2|TRBV5-1
CASSPRTGNTGELFF
>TRBJ2-7|TRBV10-3
CAIRGDYLTYEQYF
>TRBJ2-1|TRBV28
CASSFISYNEQFF
>TRBJ2-5|TRBV19
CASSTPGTGEETQYF
>TRBJ1-4|TRBV28
CASSLEPLGLFF
>TRBJ1-1|TRBV28
CASSFWSGASNTEAFF
>TRBJ1-5|TRBV25-1
CASSDPTEIIPFNQPQHF
>TRBJ2-3|TRBV10-3
CAISITSGRGTDTQYF
>TRBJ1-5|TRBV6-5
CASSNNNQPQHF
>TRBJ2-6|TRBV9
CASSAPRGGAGANVLTF
>TRBJ2-3|TRBV28
CASSSIPIRGSTDTQYF
>TRBJ2-7|TRBV6-1
CASSEARGGRGEQYF
>TRBJ2-1|TRBV7-2
CASSSHLGLLPNEQFF
>TRBJ1-3|TRBV11-2
CASSLSWRDSRNTIYF
>TRBJ2-2|TRBV19
CASSMSSGRVGELFF
>TRBJ2-3|TRBV9
CASSVNLGGTTKDTQYF
>TRBJ2-7|TRBV29-1
CSVDSGRRREQYF
>TRBJ2-3|TRBV29-1
CSTLEARKAQYF